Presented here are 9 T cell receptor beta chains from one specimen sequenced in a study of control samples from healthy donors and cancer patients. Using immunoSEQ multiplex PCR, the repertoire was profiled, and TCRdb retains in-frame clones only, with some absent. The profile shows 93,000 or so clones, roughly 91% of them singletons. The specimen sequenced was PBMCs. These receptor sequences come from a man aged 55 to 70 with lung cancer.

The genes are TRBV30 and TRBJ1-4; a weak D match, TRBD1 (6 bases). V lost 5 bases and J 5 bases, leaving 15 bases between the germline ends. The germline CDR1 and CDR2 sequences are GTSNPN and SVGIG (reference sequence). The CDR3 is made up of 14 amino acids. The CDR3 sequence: CAWARPGQNEKLFF. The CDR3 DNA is TGTGCCTGGGCGCGTCCTGGACAGAATGAAAAACTGTTTTTT.

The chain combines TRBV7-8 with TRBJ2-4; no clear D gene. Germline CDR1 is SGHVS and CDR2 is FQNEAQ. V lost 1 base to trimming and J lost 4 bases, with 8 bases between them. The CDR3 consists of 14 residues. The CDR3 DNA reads TGTGCCAGCAGCTTAGTCGAGACAAAAAACATTCAGTACTTC. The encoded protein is CASSLVETKNIQYF.

The chain's CDR3 is CASSFGGEETQYF. The CDR3 DNA sequence: TGTGCCAGTAGTTTCGGGGGCGAAGAGACCCAGTACTTC. V usage is TRBV19 and J usage is TRBJ2-5, with D perhaps being TRBD1 or TRBD2 (6 bases each). The germline V and J ends were trimmed by 5 bases and 3 bases, with 10 bases remaining between them. CDR3 length: 13 amino acids. Per the germline V gene, CDR1 is LNHDA and CDR2 is SQIVND (reference sequence).

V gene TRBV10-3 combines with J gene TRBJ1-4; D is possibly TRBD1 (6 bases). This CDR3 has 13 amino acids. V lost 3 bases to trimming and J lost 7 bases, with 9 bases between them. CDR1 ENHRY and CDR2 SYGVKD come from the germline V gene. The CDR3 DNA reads TGTGCCATCAGTGAACAGGGCGTTGAAAAACTGTTTTTT. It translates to CAISEQGVEKLFF.

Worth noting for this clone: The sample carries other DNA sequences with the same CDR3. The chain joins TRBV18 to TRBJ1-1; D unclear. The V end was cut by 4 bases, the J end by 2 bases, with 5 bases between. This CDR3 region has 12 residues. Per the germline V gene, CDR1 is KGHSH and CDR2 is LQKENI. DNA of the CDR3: TGTGCCAGCTCACAGGGTAACACTGAAGCTTTCTTT. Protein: CASSQGNTEAFF.

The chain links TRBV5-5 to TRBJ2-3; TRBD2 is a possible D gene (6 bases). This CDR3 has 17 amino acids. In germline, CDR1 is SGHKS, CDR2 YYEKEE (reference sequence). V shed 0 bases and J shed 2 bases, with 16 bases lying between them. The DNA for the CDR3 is TGTGCCAGCAGCTTGGTTCCTAGCGCCCTTCTCACAGATACGCAGTATTTT. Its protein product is CASSLVPSALLTDTQYF.

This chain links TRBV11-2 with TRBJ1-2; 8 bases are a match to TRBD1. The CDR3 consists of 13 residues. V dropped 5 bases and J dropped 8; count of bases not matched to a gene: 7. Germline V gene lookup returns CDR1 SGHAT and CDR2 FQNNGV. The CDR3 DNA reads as TGTGCCAGCAGCCACCAGGGGGCGCCGGGCTACACCTTC. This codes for CASSHQGAPGYTF.

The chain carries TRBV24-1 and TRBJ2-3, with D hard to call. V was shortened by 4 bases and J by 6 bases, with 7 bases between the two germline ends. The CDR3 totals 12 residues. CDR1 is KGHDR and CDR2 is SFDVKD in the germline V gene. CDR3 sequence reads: CATSEQGDTQYF. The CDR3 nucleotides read TGTGCCACCAGTGAGCAAGGGGATACGCAGTATTTT.

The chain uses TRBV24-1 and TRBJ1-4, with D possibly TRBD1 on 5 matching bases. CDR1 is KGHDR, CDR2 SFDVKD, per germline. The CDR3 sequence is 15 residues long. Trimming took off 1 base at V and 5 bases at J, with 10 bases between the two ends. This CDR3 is CATSDFRGGNEKLFF. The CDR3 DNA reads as TGTGCCACCAGTGATTTCCGGGGGGGGAATGAAAAACTGTTTTTT.